The present T cell receptor beta chain was sequenced within a study of cytomegalovirus exposure and HLA in healthy donors listed by TCRdb under 2017. Study-level background: According to a later analysis, the approximately 130 validation repertoires were produced on the same platform as the roughly 700 repertoires of the first cohort. Along with the approximately 620-subject first cohort, a separate validation cohort of some 130 different subjects was used. High-throughput TCR immunosequencing, statistical association of individual TCRs with disease status, and machine learning were combined to predict cytomegalovirus infection status. The study aimed to test whether cataloging public T cell receptors could reveal signatures of past pathogen exposure. What the study reported, not specific to this receptor: In vitro tests confirmed that a few of the cytomegalovirus-associated TCR beta chains recognize cytomegalovirus antigens. The study listed 150 to 200 TCR beta chains as associated with cytomegalovirus. A later analysis had no HLA typing for the validation cohort, so co-occurrence there was scored across all 130 or so repertoires. Most TCR sequences were observed very rarely across donors, whereas some public TCRs were present in many individuals. The authors suggested that the approach could potentially be extended to other disease states and immunological phenotypes. Of the cluster scores, roughly 95% were above 0 in a later analysis, which found that TCRs clustered in the first cohort also tended to co-occur in the roughly 130 validation repertoires. The classifier was reported to diagnose cytomegalovirus status with high specificity and sensitivity in both the original cohort and the validation cohort.

The library relied on the immunoSEQ multiplex PCR assay. Per the authors' processing: A statistical classification framework was built to diagnose cytomegalovirus status from the catalog of TCR beta chain sequences. What TCRdb holds here is the immuneACCESS table cut down to in-frame rearrangements. Part of the clones is not present; checked against another copy, under half of the missing clones reflect an unresolved V gene, and the others are unexplained. V and J calls and clone size are those listed in that table; D and trimming were worked out from the DNA. Present in this sample are around 190,000 clones, 86% of which were seen just once. Of the sample, approximately 7.7% falls within the top ten clones. The donors belonged to the validation cohort of approximately 130 subjects, which was separate from the approximately 700-subject first cohort. About this clone itself: The specificity of this receptor is unknown. Within one base of it there is no much larger clone, and no base qualities were kept.

This clonotype was sampled from a man under 40 in good health and CMV-seropositive. Sequencing was done on a sample of PBMCs.

The DNA sequence is TGTGCCAGCAGCTTAGAATCTCGGGCTAGCGGGGGGGCGAGGGAGCAGTTCTTC. It translates to CASSLESRASGGAREQFF. The sequence joins TRBV11-2 to TRBJ2-1, with 12 bases in between that match TRBD2. Reading from cysteine to phenylalanine, the CDR3 counts 18 amino acids. Only the CDR3 DNA is retained, 54 bases long and in frame from the first base. CDR1 and CDR2, per the germline V gene, are SGHAT and FQNNGV. At the junction V is shortened by 0 bases and J by 10 bases; bases outside the gene matches: 13.